This TCR beta chain derives from a study of shared clonotypes between healthy human individuals. TCRdb's copy holds only in-frame clones and misses some; the assay was immunoSEQ multiplex PCR. In the table there are some 1.1 million clones, roughly 80% of which are singletons. Germline V lookup: CDR1 MGHDK, CDR2 SYGVNS. The V and J ends lost 1 base and 4 bases, in that order; junction bases with no gene match: 9. CDR3 length: 16 residues. The sequenced sample consisted of memory CD4+ T cells from PBMCs. Documented subset: CD45RA-negative fraction. The source is a man younger than 35 in good health. Some clones in this sample may be carry-over from other donors' samples. The genes are TRBV25-1 and TRBJ2-7; 8 bases map to TRBD1. The CDR3 nucleotides read TGTGCCAGCAGTGAATCCATGAGACAGGGGTCATACGAGCAGTACTTC. Its protein product is CASSESMRQGSYEQYF.